These 5 T cell receptor beta chains came from one sample sequenced in a study of blood T cell repertoires in COVID-19. Data came from immunoSEQ multiplex PCR; TCRdb stores just in-frame clones and leaves some out. The table lists over 75,000 clones, roughly 82% of them singletons. Sample: peripheral blood. The receptors here all came from an elderly woman with acute or convalescent COVID-19.

V gene TRBV29-1 combines with J gene TRBJ1-2; the D gene is possibly TRBD1 (6 bases). The CDR3 covers 12 residues. Trimming took 7 bases from V and 8 from J, leaving 17 bases between them. From germline, CDR1 is SQVTM and CDR2 ANQGSEA. CDR3 bases: TGCAGCGATGGGGGGGCTGTCGGGGGCTACACCTTC. Translating it yields CSDGGAVGGYTF.

CDR3 nucleotides: TGTGCCAGCAGCGTACGACTAGCGGCCTCCAATGAGCAGTTCTTC. Protein: CASSVRLAASNEQFF. This chain connects TRBV9 to TRBJ2-1; 9 bases map to TRBD2. Germline CDR1 and CDR2: SGDLS and YYNGEE. The CDR3 has 15 amino acids. V trimming: 1 base; J trimming: 6 bases; junction bases outside the gene matches: 5.

The chain joins TRBV14 to TRBJ2-5; D unresolved. CDR1 and CDR2 from the germline V gene are SGHDN and FVKESK. The CDR3 is 13 amino acids. The V end was cut by 0 bases, the J end by 3 bases, with 5 bases between. CDR3 sequence: CASSQELEETQYF. The CDR3 DNA reads TGTGCCAGCAGCCAAGAATTAGAAGAGACCCAGTACTTC.

The chain links TRBV27 to TRBJ2-3, with 13 bases identical to TRBD2. The CDR3 length is 16 residues. CDR1 is MNHEY, CDR2 SMNVEV, per germline (reference sequence). V lost 5 bases and J lost 2; bases outside the gene matches: 4. Written as DNA, the CDR3 is TGTGCCAGCAGTCCGGGACTAGCGGGGTCCACAGATACGCAGTATTTT. It encodes CASSPGLAGSTDTQYF.

With respect to this clone: The sample has other DNA sequences that encode this CDR3 too. This rearrangement joins TRBV18 to TRBJ1-1; D unresolved. Trimming pared 3 bases from V and 0 bases from J, leaving 5 bases between. This CDR3 has 13 residues. The germline CDR1 and CDR2 sequences are KGHSH and LQKENI. The CDR3 sequence: CASSPGLNTEAFF. CDR3 bases: TGTGCCAGCTCACCGGGCTTGAACACTGAAGCTTTCTTT.